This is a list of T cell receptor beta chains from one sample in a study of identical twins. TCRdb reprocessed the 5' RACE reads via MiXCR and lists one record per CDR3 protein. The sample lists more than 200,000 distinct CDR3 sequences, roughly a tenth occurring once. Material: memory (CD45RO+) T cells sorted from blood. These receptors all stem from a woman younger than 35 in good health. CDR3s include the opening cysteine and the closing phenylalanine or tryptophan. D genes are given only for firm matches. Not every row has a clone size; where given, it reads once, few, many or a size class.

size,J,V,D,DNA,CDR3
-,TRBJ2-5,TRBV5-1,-,TGCGCCAGCAGCTTGAATACAAGTCCGCGGGAGACCCAGTACTTC,CASSLNTSPRETQYF
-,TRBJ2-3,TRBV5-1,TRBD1,TGCGCCAGCAGCGACGGGGACAGGGTGTCAGATACGCAGTATTTT,CASSDGDRVSDTQYF
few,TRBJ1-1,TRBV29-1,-,TGCAGCGCCAAACAGGGGAACACTGAAGCTTTCTTT,CSAKQGNTEAFF
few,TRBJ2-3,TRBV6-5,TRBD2,TGTGCCAGCAGTTACAACCCCGAGGAGGGAGGGGTAGATACGCAGTATTTT,CASSYNPEEGGVDTQYF
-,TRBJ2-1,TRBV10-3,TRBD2,TGTGCCATCAGTCAACTAGCGGGAGCTAACAATGAGCAGTTCTTC,CAISQLAGANNEQFF
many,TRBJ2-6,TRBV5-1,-,TGCGCCAGCAGCGGGACACAGGGTAGCTCTGGGGCCAACGTCCTGACTTTC,CASSGTQGSSGANVLTF
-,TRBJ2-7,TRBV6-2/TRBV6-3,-,TGTGCCAGCCTGAGTTATTCCTACGAGCAGTACTTC,CASLSYSYEQYF
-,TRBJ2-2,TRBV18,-,TGTGCCAGCTCACAGGGACAAAACACCGGGGAGCTGTTTTTT,CASSQGQNTGELFF
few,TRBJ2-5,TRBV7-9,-,TGTGCCAGCAGCTTAGACTCAGGACCGAGTGGGACCCAGTACTTC,CASSLDSGPSGTQYF
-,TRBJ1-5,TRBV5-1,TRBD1,TGCGCCAGCAGCCCGGGACAGGGGGAAGGGGCCCAGCATTTT,CASSPGQGEGAQHF
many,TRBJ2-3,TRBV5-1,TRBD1,TGCGCCAGCAGAGGCAGGGACAGGGTCAGCACAGATACGCAGTATTTT,CASRGRDRVSTDTQYF
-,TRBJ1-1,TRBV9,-,TGTGCCAGCAGCGTAGGGAGTTTCGGAACTGAAGCTTTCTTT,CASSVGSFGTEAFF
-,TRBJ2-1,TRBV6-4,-,TGTGCCAGCTCCCTAGCTCTCGGCAATGAGCAGTTCTTC,CASSLALGNEQFF
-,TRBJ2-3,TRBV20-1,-,TGCAGTGTGGCGGATACGCAGTATTTT,CSVADTQYF
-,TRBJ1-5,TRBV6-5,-,TGTGCCAGCAGTTCTTGGTCTAGCAATCAGCCCCAGCATTTT,CASSSWSSNQPQHF
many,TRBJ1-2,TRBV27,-,TGTGCCAGCAGTTTCATGAGGGGCTATGGCTACACCTTC,CASSFMRGYGYTF
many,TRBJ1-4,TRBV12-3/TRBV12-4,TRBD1,TGTGCCAGCAGTGGAGACAGGGCGGGAAAACTGTTTTTT,CASSGDRAGKLFF
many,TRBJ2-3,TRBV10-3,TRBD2,TGTGCCATCAGTGCCGGGACTAGGTCAGATACGCAGTATTTT,CAISAGTRSDTQYF
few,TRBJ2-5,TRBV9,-,TGTGCCAGCAGCGTAGATACTACTTGGGTTGGAGAGACCCAGTACTTC,CASSVDTTWVGETQYF
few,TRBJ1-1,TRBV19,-,TGTGCCAGTAGTATCGACCGGACGGAGAACACTGAAGCTTTCTTT,CASSIDRTENTEAFF
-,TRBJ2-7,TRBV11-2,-,TGTGCCAGCAGCTTAGTCTCCATTTCCTACGAGCAGTACTTC,CASSLVSISYEQYF
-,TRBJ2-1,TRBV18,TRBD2,TGTGCCAGCTCACCCCTAGCGGGAGGGCCCCGTTCCTACAATGAGCAGTTCTTC,CASSPLAGGPRSYNEQFF
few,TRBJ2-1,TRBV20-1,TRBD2,TGCAGTGCTAGGTCTAGCGGGGGGGCTTGGGATGAGCAGTTCTTC,CSARSSGGAWDEQFF
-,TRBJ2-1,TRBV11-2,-,TGTGCCAGCAGCGCCGGGGCCCGGCGGCCCAATGAGCAGTTCTTC,CASSAGARRPNEQFF
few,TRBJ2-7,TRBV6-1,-,TGTGCCAGCAGGCGGGATACAGGCTCCTACGAGCAGTACTTC,CASRRDTGSYEQYF
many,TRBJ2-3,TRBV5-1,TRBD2,TGCGCCAGCAGCGCGGGGGGCACAGATACGCAGTATTTT,CASSAGGTDTQYF
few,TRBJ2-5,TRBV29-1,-,TGCAGCTTTCGGGAGTACCAAGAGACCCAGTACTTC,CSFREYQETQYF
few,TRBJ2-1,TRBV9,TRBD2,TGTGCCAGCAGCCCCAGTGGGGACTATAAACTCAATGAGCAGTTCTTC,CASSPSGDYKLNEQFF
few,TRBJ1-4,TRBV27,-,TGTGCCAGCAGTTTATCTAGCAAGGGTAATGAAAAACTGTTTTTT,CASSLSSKGNEKLFF
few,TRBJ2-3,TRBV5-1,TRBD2,TGCGCCAGCAGCTTGGATCTTAGCGGGGGGGCAACCGATACGCAGTATTTT,CASSLDLSGGATDTQYF
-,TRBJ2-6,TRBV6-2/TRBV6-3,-,TGTGCCAGCAGTTTTCGGGGCTCTGGGGCCAACGTCCTGACTTTC,CASSFRGSGANVLTF
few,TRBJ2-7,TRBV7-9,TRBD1,TGTGCCAGCAGCTTATTGCAGGGGGCTAACGGTGAGCAGTACTTC,CASSLLQGANGEQYF